This paragraph covers one TCR beta chain sequence. Allocation to cohorts depended on clinical history reported by the participants. These data come from a study of blood T cell repertoires in COVID-19. As handled by the study authors: Reference gene primers were amplified, and this amplification served to estimate nucleated cell counts. Sequencing was performed with immunoSEQ multiplex PCR; in TCRdb, only in-frame clones are kept and a portion is missing. V and J calls and clone size come straight from that table; D and trimming were deduced from the DNA. In the table there are roughly 150,000 clones, roughly four fifths of which are singletons. The CDR3 is 16 residues long. V was pared by 4 bases and J by 6 bases, with 8 bases of the junction left unmatched. The germline V gene encodes CDR1 KGHSH and CDR2 LQKENI.

The chain has TRBV18 and TRBJ2-7, with TRBD2 matching over 14 bases. The sample comprised PBMCs or T cells enriched from blood (not recorded which). The receptor comes from a woman younger than 35 who had been exposed to COVID-19. The CDR3 here is CASSLPTSGRAAEQYF. DNA of the CDR3: TGTGCCAGCTCACTCCCGACTAGCGGGAGGGCGGCCGAGCAGTACTTC.